One sample yielded the 14 T cell receptor beta chains listed below, sequenced in a study of blood T cells in healthy people across ages (dated by TCRdb to the mid-2010s). Receptor amplification or capture employed 5' RACE. The reads were generated on an Illumina HiSeq 2500. A second PCR of roughly 7 to 11 cycles was performed with a sample-barcoded 5' primer and a J-beta primer mix. TCRdb reworked the public reads: Q25 trimming with fastp, MiXCR clone assembly, productive beta chains retained. Entries are consolidated by CDR3 protein sequence, retaining the most common genes and DNA. The sample yields over 1,200,000 distinct CDR3 sequences; around 55% were counted once. Roughly 6.3% of the sample is held by the ten biggest clonotypes. Sequencing used blood. The origin of the receptors is a man younger than 35 in good health.

The chain combines TRBV12-3 or TRBV12-4 with TRBJ1-1; D gene uncertain. The CDR3 contains 14 residues. V was pared by 2 bases and J by 2 bases, with 9 bases between. The CDR3 region is CASSLTEVNTEAFF. Here the CDR3 DNA reads TGTGCCAGCAGTTTAACCGAAGTAAACACTGAAGCTTTCTTT.

The chain joins TRBV6-2 or TRBV6-3 to TRBJ2-3, with TRBD1 identical over 7 bases. The CDR3 length is 14 residues. CDR1 and CDR2 (germline): MNHEY, SVGEGT. With 10 bases clipped from V and 1 base from J, the junction kept 8 bases outside the gene matches. The CDR3 nucleotides read TGTGCCATCAAGCCGGGACAGCGCACAGATACGCAGTATTTT. Translated: CAIKPGQRTDTQYF.

This sequence joins TRBV20-1 and TRBJ1-5; 8 nucleotides agree with TRBD1. The trim removed 6 bases at V and 5 bases at J, leaving 9 bases unmatched. CDR3 length: 14 amino acids. Germline V CDR1 and CDR2: DFQATT, SNEGSKA (reference sequence). CDR3 residues: CSAIQGASDQPQHF. CDR3 coding DNA: TGCAGTGCCATCCAGGGGGCTTCAGATCAGCCCCAGCATTTT.

The chain recombines TRBV7-9 with TRBJ1-4; D uncertain. Trimming removed 2 bases from V and 9 bases from J, with 19 bases in between. The germline V gene has CDR1 SEHNR and CDR2 FQNEAQ (reference sequence). This CDR3 spans 16 amino acids. Here the CDR3 DNA reads TGTGCCAGCAGCTTAATCTGGACCGCGCCGGAGCAAAAACTGTTTTTT. It codes for CASSLIWTAPEQKLFF.

This clonotype was seen only once. V gene TRBV6-4 combines with J gene TRBJ2-1, with 7 positions matching TRBD2. The V segment lost 5 bases and the J segment 0 bases; nucleotides outside the gene matches: 7. CDR1 is MRHNA, CDR2 SNTAGT, per germline. This CDR3 is built from 16 residues. CDR3 protein: CASSTGGVPSYNEQFF. The CDR3 bases are TGTGCCAGCAGTACTGGGGGGGTACCCTCCTACAATGAGCAGTTCTTC.

The chain has TRBV20-1 and TRBJ2-7; 7 positions match TRBD2. The CDR3 loop spans 16 amino acids. CDR1 and CDR2 from the germline V gene are DFQATT and SNEGSKA (reference sequence). V dropped 0 bases and J dropped 0; count of bases not matched to a gene: 8. This CDR3 reads CSAREPFGTNSYEQYF. CDR3 bases: TGCAGTGCTAGAGAACCTTTCGGGACTAACTCCTACGAGCAGTACTTC.

The chain carries TRBV20-1 and TRBJ2-1; TRBD2 matches 10 bases. V shed 0 bases and J 8 bases; nucleotides not matched to a gene: 7. In germline, CDR1 is DFQATT, CDR2 SNEGSKA (reference sequence). CDR3 length equals 15 residues. The CDR3 DNA sequence: TGCAGTGCTAGAGAAGGGGGACTAGCGACCCATGAGCAGTTCTTC. This codes for CSAREGGLATHEQFF.

This clonotype was counted a few times. This sequence joins TRBV5-5 and TRBJ2-3, with D perhaps given as TRBD1 or TRBD2 (5 bases each). The V gene lost 3 bases and the J gene lost 2 bases, with 10 bases spanning the gap. From germline, CDR1 is SGHKS and CDR2 YYEKEE (reference sequence). The CDR3 has 14 amino acids. CDR3 in amino acids: CASSSGPNTDTQYF. In nucleotides, the CDR3 is TGTGCCAGCAGCTCGGGACCAAACACAGATACGCAGTATTTT. The variable domain in full, with the rest retrieved from reference TRBV5-5 and TRBJ2-3, is DAGVTQSPTHLIKTRGQQVTLRCSPISGHKSVSWYQQVLGQGPQFIFQYYEKEERGRGNFPDRFSARQFPNYSSELNVNALLLGDSALYLCASSSGPNTDTQYFGPGTRLTVL.

The chain employs TRBV7-2 and TRBJ2-4; possible D gene TRBD2, 5 bases. From germline, CDR1 is SGHTA and CDR2 FQGNSA. CDR3 length: 13 amino acids. V was pared by 10 bases and J by 2 bases, with 12 bases between. In nucleotides, the CDR3 is TGTGCCATCCCTGGAGGTACCAAAAACATTCAGTACTTC. Translating gives CAIPGGTKNIQYF.

This clonotype showed up just a few times. The gene calls are TRBV4-3 and TRBJ2-3, with D hard to call. This CDR3 has 15 amino acids. Trimming stripped 1 base from V and 1 base from J, with 9 bases between. Germline lookup yields CDR1 LGHNA and CDR2 YSLEER. The CDR3 sequence: CASSQVRSGTDTQYF. For the CDR3, the DNA is TGCGCCAGCAGCCAAGTCCGGTCTGGCACAGATACGCAGTATTTT.

V usage is TRBV10-1 and J usage is TRBJ1-2, with 9 bases fitting TRBD1. CDR1 is WNHNN and CDR2 is SYGVQD in the germline V gene (reference sequence). The CDR3 is 15 amino acids. V shed 3 bases and J 4 bases; nucleotides not matched to a gene: 6. As DNA, the CDR3 is TGCGCCAGCAGTGAATCGGGACAGGGAATCTATGGCTACACCTTC. Its translation is CASSESGQGIYGYTF.

The V call is TRBV4-1, the J call TRBJ2-4, with D unclear. The tail of the sequence fits TRBJ2-7 better, so the J call may be wrong. The CDR3 has 17 amino acids. Per the germline V gene, CDR1 is MGHRA and CDR2 is YSYEKL. CDR3 in DNA: TGCGCCAGCAGCCAGGATACCTTCCTTGGGTGGGTATACGAGCAGTACTTC. Translating gives CASSQDTFLGWVYEQYF.

The chain carries TRBV27 and TRBJ2-1; 8 positions agree with TRBD2. The germline CDR1 and CDR2 sequences are MNHEY and SMNVEV (reference sequence). This CDR3 has 14 amino acids. V lost 8 bases, J lost 8 bases, and 11 bases stayed unmatched. CDR3 sequence reads: CASQVTGGPYEQFF. In nucleotides, the CDR3 is TGTGCCAGCCAGGTGACGGGAGGGCCGTATGAGCAGTTCTTC.

The chain recombines TRBV20-1 with TRBJ1-1; 11 nucleotides line up with TRBD1. Germline lookup yields CDR1 DFQATT and CDR2 SNEGSKA (reference sequence). The CDR3 spans 14 residues. After removal of 7 bases from V and 5 bases from J, the junction contained 9 bases not matched to a gene. CDR3 sequence reads: CSVRTGGTHTEAFF. The CDR3 DNA follows: TGCAGTGTAAGGACAGGGGGCACTCATACTGAAGCTTTCTTT.